These T cell receptor beta chains were read from a single sample in a study of cytomegalovirus exposure and HLA in healthy donors. Sequenced by immunoSEQ multiplex PCR; TCRdb stores in-frame clones only, minus some. Found here are around 140,000 clones, roughly 80% of them singletons; the top ten hold about 8.6%. Sequencing was performed on PBMCs. The receptors shown here come from a woman aged 50 to 60 in good health and CMV-seropositive. The CDR3 runs from the conserved cysteine through the conserved F or W. D genes are given only for firm matches. Size is omitted from some rows. Given values are once, few, many or a class for expanded clones.

>NA|TRBJ2-1|TRBD1|TRBV7-7
TGTGCTAGCAGCTTAGAATCGGGACAGGGTGGGAATGAGCAGTTCTTC
CASSLESGQGGNEQFF
>NA|TRBJ2-1|TRBD1|TRBV7-3
TGTGCCAGCAGCTTAAGTCTCGGGACAGGGAACAATGAGCAGTTCTTC
CASSLSLGTGNNEQFF
>NA|TRBJ2-1|TRBD2|TRBV11-3
TGTGCCAGCAGTCGCCTAGCGGGAGCAAATGAGCAGTTCTTC
CASSRLAGANEQFF
>NA|TRBJ1-1|NA|TRBV11-2
TGTGCCAGCAGCTTAGCGGGTTTCACTGAAGCTTTCTTT
CASSLAGFTEAFF
>NA|TRBJ2-7|NA|TRBV7-8
TGTGCCAGCAGCGTCTCGGGACTCCTCGGACACGAGCAGTACTTC
CASSVSGLLGHEQYF
>NA|TRBJ1-2|NA|TRBV6-5
TGTGCCAGCACTCCAGGGAGGGCCTATGGCTACACCTTC
CASTPGRAYGYTF
>once|TRBJ1-2|NA|TRBV7-9
TGTGCCAGCAGCTTAGCGCAAGGGGCCGACTATGGCTACACCTTC
CASSLAQGADYGYTF
>NA|TRBJ1-2|TRBD1|TRBV11-2
TGTGCCAGCAGCGCGGGACAGGGGGCCGGCTACACCTTC
CASSAGQGAGYTF
>NA|TRBJ2-7|NA|TRBV15
TGTGCCACCAGCAGAGAGAGAGGCGGAGCCTACGAGCAGTACTTC
CATSRERGGAYEQYF
>NA|TRBJ2-7|NA|TRBV6-1
TGTGCCAGCGGGGCGGGGTGGGGGAACTACGAGCAGTACTTC
CASGAGWGNYEQYF
>NA|TRBJ2-5|NA|TRBV11-3
TGTGCCAGCAGCTTTAACGGGGGAGAGACCCAGTACTTC
CASSFNGGETQYF